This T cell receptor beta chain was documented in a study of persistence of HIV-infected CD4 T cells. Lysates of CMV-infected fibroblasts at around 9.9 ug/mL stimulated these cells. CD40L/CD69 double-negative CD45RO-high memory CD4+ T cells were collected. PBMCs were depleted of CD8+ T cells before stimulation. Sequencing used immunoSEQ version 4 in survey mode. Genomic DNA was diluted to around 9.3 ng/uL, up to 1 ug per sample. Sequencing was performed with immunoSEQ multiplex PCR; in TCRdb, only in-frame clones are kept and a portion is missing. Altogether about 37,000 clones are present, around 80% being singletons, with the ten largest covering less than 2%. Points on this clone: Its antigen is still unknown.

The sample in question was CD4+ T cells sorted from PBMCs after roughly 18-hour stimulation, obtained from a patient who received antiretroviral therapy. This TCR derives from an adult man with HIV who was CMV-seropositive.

Here the CDR3 reads CASSSPRREGNTEAFF. Written as DNA, the CDR3 is TGTGCCAGTAGTAGCCCCCGACGCGAGGGGAACACTGAAGCTTTCTTT. V is TRBV19 and J is TRBJ1-1; the D is unclear. In germline, CDR1 is LNHDA, CDR2 SQIVND (reference sequence). V lost 4 bases to trimming and J lost 1 base, with 16 bases between them. The CDR3 is 16 amino acids.